This is a list of T cell receptor beta chains from one sample in a study of T cells in Graves' hyperthyroidism and ophthalmopathy. One entry per CDR3 protein, called by TCRdb with MiXCR from the multiplex PCR reads. The data show around 720,000 distinct CDR3 sequences, around a third seen once. Input material: blood. The source of these receptors is a woman between 40 and 55 years old with Graves' hyperthyroidism. CDR3s include the opening cysteine and the closing phenylalanine or tryptophan.

v_gene	j_gene	CDR3aa
TRBV7-9	TRBJ2-5	CASSQNGGGEETQYF
TRBV7-2	TRBJ1-2	CASSGRQRFNGYTF
TRBV6-5	TRBJ1-1	CASSEYLLNTEAFF
TRBV12-3/TRBV12-4	TRBJ1-2	CASRTGNDGYTF
TRBV19	TRBJ1-5	CASSSSYGNQPQHF
TRBV7-3	TRBJ2-3	CASSYGPLGLVTDTQYF
TRBV7-2	-	CASSHEGATANEQFF
TRBV20-1	TRBJ1-1	CSARDVRGRIVNTEAFF
TRBV19	TRBJ1-1	CASSEGGSMNTEAFF
TRBV19	TRBJ1-1	CASSTLGGRNTEAFF
TRBV24-1	TRBJ1-2	CATSDWGTAHTF
TRBV7-4	TRBJ2-7	CAIQGDRNYEQYF
TRBV5-1	TRBJ2-2	CASSVTGQENTGELFF
TRBV7-2	TRBJ1-5	CASSRQGYSNQPQHF
TRBV5-8	TRBJ2-2	CASSDITDSGELFF
TRBV11-1	TRBJ2-7	CASSPASTRRYEQYF
TRBV28	TRBJ1-3	CASSLGGTLGNTIYF
TRBV5-4	TRBJ1-2	CASSPGDSVYGYTF
TRBV9	TRBJ1-1	CASSTNTGVKMNTEAFF
TRBV6-1	TRBJ1-5	CASTGGIHHPQHF
TRBV6-6	TRBJ1-1	CASSPETGRGTEAFF
TRBV7-8	TRBJ2-2	CASLFSGRYTGELFF
TRBV20-1	TRBJ2-7	CSATPGSRPYEQYF
TRBV4-1	TRBJ1-1	CASSQVSVNTEAFF
TRBV10-3	TRBJ2-6	CASSPGARSGANVLTF
TRBV24-1	TRBJ2-2	CATTRSGKAGELFF
TRBV19	TRBJ1-1	CASSFRRGTEAFF
TRBV19	TRBJ1-2	CATHLSDTVSYGYTF
TRBV2	TRBJ1-5	CASSEVGFQHF
TRBV5-5	TRBJ2-7	CASSSWTDEQYF
TRBV2	TRBJ1-2	CASSWVRGNYGYTF
TRBV6-2/TRBV6-3	TRBJ1-5	CAISEGYQPQHF
TRBV5-4	TRBJ2-7	CASSQGVREQYF